This T cell receptor (beta chain) was sequenced during a study of blood T cells in healthy people across ages. CDR3 size: 14 residues. V lost 7 bases to trimming and J lost 5 bases; unmatched junction nucleotides: 5. Using a J-beta primer mix together with a sample-barcoded 5' primer, a second PCR was run for roughly 7 to 11 cycles. TCRdb recomputed calls from the 5' RACE reads with MiXCR, one row per CDR3 protein. The sample includes around 780,000 distinct CDR3 sequences, 20% to 30% of them seen just once. The same data also went into a second study, on T cells of mothers and their children. That source adds: Study donors consisted of three healthy Caucasian mothers and their six children.

Sequencing input: blood. This clonotype originated in a boy aged 5-17 years in good health. The chain links TRBV12-3 or TRBV12-4 to TRBJ1-2, with TRBD1 matching over 12 bases. CDR3 sequence (DNA): TGTGCCAGCACCTGGGACAGGGGGCGTTATGGCTACACCTTC. Translation gives CASTWDRGRYGYTF.